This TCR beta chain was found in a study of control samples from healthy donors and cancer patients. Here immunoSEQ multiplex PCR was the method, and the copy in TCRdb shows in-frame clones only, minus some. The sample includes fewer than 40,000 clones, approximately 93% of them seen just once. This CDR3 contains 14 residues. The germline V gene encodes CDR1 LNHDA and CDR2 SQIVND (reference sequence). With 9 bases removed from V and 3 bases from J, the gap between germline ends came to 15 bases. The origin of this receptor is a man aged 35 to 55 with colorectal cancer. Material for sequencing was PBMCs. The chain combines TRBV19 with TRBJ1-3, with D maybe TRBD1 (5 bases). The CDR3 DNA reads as TGTGCCAGCCGGGACCGTAAGGTTGGAAACACCATATATTTT. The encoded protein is CASRDRKVGNTIYF.